This T cell receptor (beta chain) stems from a study of blood T cell repertoires in COVID-19. Study-wide context: COVID-19 samples collected from the United States, Italy and Spain covered acute and convalescent phases. PBMCs, B-cell-depleted T cells, or T cells were the source of the cDNA or gDNA that made up the material.

Germline V gene sequence: CDR1 LNHDA, CDR2 SQIVND (reference sequence). The V end was cut by 5 bases, the J end by 8 bases, with 13 bases between. The length of the CDR3 is 13 residues. Assay used: immunoSEQ multiplex PCR; TCRdb lists only in-frame clones, some missing. The sample has about 120,000 clones, about four fifths seen once; the top ten hold approximately 12%. The sample comprised peripheral blood. V usage is TRBV19 and J usage is TRBJ2-1; D gene unclear. The clonotype comes from a man aged 60-69 years with acute or convalescent COVID-19. As DNA, the CDR3 is TGTGCCAGTAGTCTCCTCCCCTTCGATGAGCAGTTCTTC. It yields the protein CASSLLPFDEQFF.